This TCR beta chain comes out of a study of blood T cell repertoires in COVID-19. Resolution of symptoms, clearance, or two negative PCRs was present in recovered Cohort 3 donors. Using immunoSEQ multiplex PCR, the repertoire was profiled, and TCRdb retains in-frame clones only, with some absent. The sample yields almost 500,000 clones, around 85% seen once. Germline V gives CDR1 MNHNS, CDR2 SASEGT. Deletions cut 0 bases from V and 2 bases from J, with 12 bases between. The CDR3 contains 16 residues. The receptor comes from a woman aged 60-70 years who had recovered from COVID-19. The sequencing input was PBMCs or T cells enriched from blood (not recorded which). The V call is TRBV6-1, the J call TRBJ2-3; D perhaps matches TRBD2 (6 bases). The chain's CDR3 is CASSEARGSFTDTQYF. The CDR3 DNA reads TGTGCCAGCAGTGAAGCGCGGGGTAGTTTCACAGATACGCAGTATTTT.